The T cell receptor beta chain described here comes from a study of esophageal squamous cell carcinoma under preoperative chemotherapy. Study findings and constraints: Paclitaxel-nedaplatin therapy caused immediate, substantial clonotype frequency changes.

This clonotype is termed medium-sized. Its antigen remains unknown. Via MiXCR, TCRdb re-called the PCR reads, giving one row per CDR3 protein. The table lists some 30,000 distinct CDR3 sequences, roughly 50% of them singletons, with about an eighth in the top ten. The CDR3 loop spans 12 amino acids. Germline V lookup: CDR1 SEHNR, CDR2 FQNEAQ (reference sequence). The V gene lost 3 bases and the J gene lost 9 bases, with 9 bases spanning the gap. Time point in this sample: before preoperative PTX-NDP chemotherapy. Preoperative chemotherapy with paclitaxel-nedaplatin was given to patients before surgery.

This TCR was sampled from a human donor with esophageal squamous cell carcinoma. The donor label of this sample is uncertain. The chain is built from TRBV7-9 and TRBJ2-1; no reliable D call. Sampling was done from a patient given preoperative chemotherapy. CDR3 region: CASSFGSSEQFF. CDR3 bases: TGTGCCAGCAGCTTCGGCTCGTCTGAGCAGTTCTTC.